This T cell receptor beta chain is from a study of shared T cell receptors in the human thymus. Germline CDR1 and CDR2: SGHRS and YFSETQ. Between the trimmed V and J ends, which lost 0 bases and 1 base, there was a span of 10 bases. This CDR3 comprises 16 residues. The protocol was immunoSEQ multiplex PCR, while the TCRdb copy is restricted to in-frame clones and leaves out a portion. In the table there are more than 550,000 clones, 80% to 90% of which are singletons. This sample also appeared in a second study, on human thymus T cells. According to that study: The donors were infants in Finland with congenital heart defects, otherwise immunologically healthy. The authors found apparently biased V and J gene usage in thymic and blood repertoires. Related work showed strongly overlapping thymic repertoires across unrelated individuals.

The receptor comes from a girl under three years old with a congenital heart defect. Sequenced input: thymocytes. The gene calls are TRBV5-1 and TRBJ2-2; possibly TRBD1 for D (6 bases). CDR3 region: CASSLATGMNTGELFF. The DNA of the CDR3 is TGCGCCAGCAGCTTGGCAACAGGGATGAACACCGGGGAGCTGTTTTTT.